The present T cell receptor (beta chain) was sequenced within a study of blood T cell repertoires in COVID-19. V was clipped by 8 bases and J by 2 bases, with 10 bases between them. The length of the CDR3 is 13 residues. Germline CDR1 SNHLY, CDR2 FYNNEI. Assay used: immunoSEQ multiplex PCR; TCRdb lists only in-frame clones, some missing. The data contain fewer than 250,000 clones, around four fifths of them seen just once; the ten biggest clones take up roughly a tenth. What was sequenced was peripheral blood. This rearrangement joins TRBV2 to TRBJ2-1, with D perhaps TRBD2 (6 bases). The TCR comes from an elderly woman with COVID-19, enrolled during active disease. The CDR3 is CASSGLAYNEQFF. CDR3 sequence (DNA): TGTGCCAGCTCGGGACTGGCCTACAATGAGCAGTTCTTC. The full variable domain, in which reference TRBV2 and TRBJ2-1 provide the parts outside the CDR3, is EPEVTQTPSHQVTQMGQEVILRCVPISNHLYFYWYRQILGQKVEFLVSFYNNEISEKSEIFDDQFSVERPDGSNFTLKIRSTKLEDSAMYFCASSGLAYNEQFFGPGTRLTVL.